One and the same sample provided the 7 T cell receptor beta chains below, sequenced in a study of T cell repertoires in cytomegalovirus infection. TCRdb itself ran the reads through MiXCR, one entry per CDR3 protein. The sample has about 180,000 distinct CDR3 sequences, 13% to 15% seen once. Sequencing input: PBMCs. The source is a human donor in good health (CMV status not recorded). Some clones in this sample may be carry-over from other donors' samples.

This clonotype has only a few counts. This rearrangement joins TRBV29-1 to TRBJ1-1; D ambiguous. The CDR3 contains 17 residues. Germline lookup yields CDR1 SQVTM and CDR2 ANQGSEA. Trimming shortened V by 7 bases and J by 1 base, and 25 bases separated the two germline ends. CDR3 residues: CSAQWTFSTHSNTEAFF. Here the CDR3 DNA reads TGCAGCGCCCAGTGGACTTTTTCCACCCATTCGAACACTGAAGCTTTCTTT.

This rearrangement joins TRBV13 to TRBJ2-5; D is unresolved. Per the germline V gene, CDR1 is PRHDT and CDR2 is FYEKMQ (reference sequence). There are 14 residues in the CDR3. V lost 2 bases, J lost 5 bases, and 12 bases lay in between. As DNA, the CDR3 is TGTGCCAGCAGCTTATACGGTGGGAAGGAGACCCAGTACTTC. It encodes CASSLYGGKETQYF. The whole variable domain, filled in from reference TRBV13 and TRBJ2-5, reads AAGVIQSPRHLIKEKRETATLKCYPIPRHDTVYWYQQGPGQDPQFLISFYEKMQSDKGSIPDRFSAQQFSDYHSELNMSSLELGDSALYFCASSLYGGKETQYFGPGTRLLVL.

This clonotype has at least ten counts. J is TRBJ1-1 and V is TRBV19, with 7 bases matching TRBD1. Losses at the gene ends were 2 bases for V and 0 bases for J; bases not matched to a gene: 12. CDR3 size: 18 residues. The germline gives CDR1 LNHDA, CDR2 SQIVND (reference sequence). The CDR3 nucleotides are TGTGCCAGTAGTATACCCCACTACCGGACAGGTATGAACACTGAAGCTTTCTTT. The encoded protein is CASSIPHYRTGMNTEAFF.

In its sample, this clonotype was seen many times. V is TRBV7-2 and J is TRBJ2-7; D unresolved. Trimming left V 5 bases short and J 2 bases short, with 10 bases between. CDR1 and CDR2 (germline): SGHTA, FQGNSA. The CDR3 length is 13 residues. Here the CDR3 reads CASSLPIPYEQYF. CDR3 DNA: TGTGCCAGCAGCCTGCCTATCCCCTACGAGCAGTACTTC. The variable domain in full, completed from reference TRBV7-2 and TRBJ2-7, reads GAGVSQSPSNKVTEKGKDVELRCDPISGHTALYWYRQSLGQGLEFLIYFQGNSAPDKSGLPSDRFSAERTGGSVSTLTIQRTQQEDSAVYLCASSLPIPYEQYFGPGTRLTVT.

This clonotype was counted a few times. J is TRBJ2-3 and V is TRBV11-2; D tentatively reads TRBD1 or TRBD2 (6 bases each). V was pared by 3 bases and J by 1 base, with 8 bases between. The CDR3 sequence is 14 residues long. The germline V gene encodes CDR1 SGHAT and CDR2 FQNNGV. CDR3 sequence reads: CASSFRGRTDTQYF. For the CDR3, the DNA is TGTGCCAGCAGCTTCCGGGGGCGCACAGATACGCAGTATTTT.

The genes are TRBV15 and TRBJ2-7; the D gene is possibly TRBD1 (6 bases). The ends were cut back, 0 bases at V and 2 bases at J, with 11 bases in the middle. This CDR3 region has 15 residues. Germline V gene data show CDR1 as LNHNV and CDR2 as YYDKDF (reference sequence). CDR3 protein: CATSRERGTTYEQYF. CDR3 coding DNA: TGTGCCACCAGCAGAGAGAGGGGGACCACCTACGAGCAGTACTTC.

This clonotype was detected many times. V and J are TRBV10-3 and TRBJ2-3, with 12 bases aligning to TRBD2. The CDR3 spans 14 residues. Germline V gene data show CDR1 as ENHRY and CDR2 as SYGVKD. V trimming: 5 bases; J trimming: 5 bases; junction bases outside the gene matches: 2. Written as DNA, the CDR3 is TGTGCCATCAGTAAGGGACTAGCGGGAGATACGCAGTATTTT. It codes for CAISKGLAGDTQYF.